Listed below are T cell receptor beta chains from one sample, sequenced in a study of shared T cell receptors in the human thymus. The data were produced by immunoSEQ multiplex PCR, yet TCRdb's version contains in-frame clones alone and is incomplete. The sample holds about 380,000 clones, roughly 94% seen once. The sample was thymocytes. The receptors were sampled from a human donor. The CDR3 runs from the conserved cysteine through the conserved F or W. D genes are given only for firm matches. Size tells how often a clone was seen (once, few, many) or the class of an expanded clone, and some rows leave it out.

abundance	v_gene	d_gene	j_gene	CDR3aa	CDR3nt
NA	TRBV6-5	TRBD2	TRBJ2-7	CASRASGGGEQYF	TGTGCCAGCAGGGCTAGCGGAGGAGGCGAGCAGTACTTC
NA	TRBV2	NA	TRBJ1-1	CASSAGTQNTEAFF	TGTGCCAGCAGTGCCGGGACACAGAACACTGAAGCTTTCTTT
NA	TRBV25-1	NA	TRBJ2-7	CASSGEYEQYF	TGTGCCAGCAGCGGAGAGTACGAGCAGTACTTC
NA	TRBV28	NA	TRBJ1-5	CASSSDGYSNQPQHF	TGTGCCAGCAGTTCGGACGGGTATAGCAATCAGCCCCAGCATTTT
NA	TRBV4-3	TRBD1	TRBJ1-1	CASSHCHPSDRVNTEAFF	TGCGCCAGCAGCCACTGCCACCCCTCGGACAGGGTAAACACTGAAGCTTTCTTT
NA	TRBV5-8	TRBD1	TRBJ2-7	CASSLGQGSSYEQYF	TGTGCCAGCAGCTTGGGACAGGGGAGCTCCTACGAGCAGTACTTC
NA	TRBV7-2	NA	TRBJ1-2	CASSHTPGREGDYGYTF	TGTGCCAGCAGCCACACCCCGGGGAGGGAAGGGGACTATGGCTACACCTTC
NA	TRBV9	TRBD1	TRBJ2-5	CASSAGDRQETQYF	TGTGCCAGCAGCGCAGGGGACAGACAAGAGACCCAGTACTTC
few	TRBV9	NA	TRBJ1-1	CASSVVMGYTEAFF	TGTGCCAGCAGCGTAGTTATGGGGTACACTGAAGCTTTCTTT
NA	TRBV4-1	TRBD2	TRBJ2-1	CASSQPLAGSSYNEQFF	TGCGCCAGCAGCCAACCACTAGCGGGGTCCTCCTACAATGAGCAGTTCTTC
NA	TRBV5-1	TRBD2	TRBJ2-3	CASSHHPGGPLFADTQYF	TGCGCCAGCAGCCACCACCCGGGAGGGCCTCTGTTTGCAGATACGCAGTATTTT
NA	TRBV28	TRBD2	TRBJ2-7	CASSFVAGGLAYEQYF	TGTGCCAGCAGTTTTGTAGCGGGAGGGCTGGCCTACGAGCAGTACTTC
NA	TRBV21-1	NA	TRBJ1-1	CASSSLGPNTEAFF	TGTGCCAGCAGCAGTTTAGGGCCGAACACTGAAGCTTTCTTT
NA	TRBV5-6	TRBD2	TRBJ2-1	CASSWGLAGAGEQFF	TGTGCCAGCAGCTGGGGACTAGCGGGAGCTGGCGAGCAGTTCTTC
NA	TRBV27	NA	TRBJ1-5	CASSMTVGTDQPQHF	TGTGCCAGCAGTATGACAGTAGGGACGGATCAGCCCCAGCATTTT
NA	TRBV30	TRBD1	TRBJ1-2	CAAGQGAGYTF	TGTGCTGCGGGACAGGGTGCGGGCTACACCTTC
NA	TRBV18	TRBD1	TRBJ1-5	CASSTRTGGLGSNQPQHF	TGTGCCAGCTCAACCCGGACAGGGGGCTTAGGGAGCAATCAGCCCCAGCATTTT
NA	TRBV7-8	TRBD2	TRBJ2-2	CASSGTSARVDTGELFF	TGTGCCAGCAGTGGGACTAGCGCCCGTGTGGACACCGGGGAGCTGTTTTTT
NA	TRBV5-5	TRBD2	TRBJ2-7	CASSFFKREGRQPYEQYF	TGTGCCAGCAGCTTTTTTAAGCGGGAGGGCCGTCAACCCTACGAGCAGTACTTC
NA	TRBV4-3	TRBD2	TRBJ2-3	CASSQCSLAGGPSVGTDTQYF	TGCGCCAGCAGCCAGTGTTCGTTAGCGGGAGGGCCTTCTGTAGGCACAGATACGCAGTATTTT
once	TRBV7-7	NA	TRBJ2-3	CASSPHPAGGTTSTDTQYF	TGTGCCAGCAGCCCCCATCCGGCGGGCGGGACCACAAGCACAGATACGCAGTATTTT
NA	TRBV5-4	NA	TRBJ2-1	CASSWRGHNEQFF	TGTGCCAGCAGCTGGAGGGGTCACAATGAGCAGTTCTTC
NA	TRBV27	NA	TRBJ1-5	CASGRGGIYSNQPQHF	TGTGCCAGCGGTCGGGGTGGGATATATAGCAATCAGCCCCAGCATTTT
NA	TRBV19	NA	TRBJ2-5	CASSLQETQYF	TGTGCCAGTAGTCTCCAAGAGACCCAGTACTTC
NA	TRBV10-3	NA	TRBJ2-3	CAISGARLRGVSGFSTDTQYF	TGTGCCATCAGTGGCGCCAGACTCAGGGGGGTTAGCGGTTTTAGCACAGATACGCAGTATTTT
NA	TRBV5-6	TRBD1	TRBJ2-7	CASSPGTGHYYEQYF	TGTGCCAGCAGCCCGGGGACAGGGCATTACTACGAGCAGTACTTC
NA	TRBV25-1	NA	TRBJ2-2	CASSTPHRRLFF	TGTGCCAGCAGCACCCCCCACAGGAGGCTGTTTTTT
NA	TRBV7-9	TRBD2	TRBJ2-1	CASSPQGGCPYNEQFF	TGTGCCAGCAGCCCCCAGGGAGGGTGCCCCTACAATGAGCAGTTCTTC
NA	TRBV7-5	NA	TRBJ2-3	CVRSLSGTGGGSTDTQYF	TGTGTCAGAAGCCTTTCAGGGACAGGGGGCGGGAGCACAGATACGCAGTATTTT
NA	TRBV7-7	NA	TRBJ1-3	CASSPIPRTSGNTIYF	TGTGCCAGCAGCCCCATTCCCCGGACCTCTGGAAACACCATATATTTT
NA	TRBV27	NA	TRBJ2-6	CASISPGSGANVLTF	TGTGCCAGCATCTCCCCAGGGAGCGGGGCCAACGTCCTGACTTTC
NA	TRBV19	TRBD1	TRBJ1-2	CASSPYGDRVYGYTF	TGTGCCAGTAGTCCATACGGGGACAGGGTTTATGGCTACACCTTC
NA	TRBV4-1	TRBD2	TRBJ2-7	CASSPGLAGPSVEQYF	TGCGCCAGCAGCCCGGGACTAGCGGGGCCCAGTGTCGAGCAGTACTTC
few	TRBV30	NA	TRBJ2-2	CAWVAVTNTGELFF	TGTGCCTGGGTAGCGGTTACGAACACCGGGGAGCTGTTTTTT
NA	TRBV5-1	TRBD2	TRBJ2-7	CASSNGTSPLCEQYF	TGCGCCAGCAGCAACGGGACTAGCCCCTTGTGCGAGCAGTACTTC
NA	TRBV27	NA	TRBJ1-5	CASSYPRGPQHF	TGTGCCAGCAGTTACCCCCGGGGGCCCCAGCATTTT
NA	TRBV15	NA	TRBJ2-7	CATSRGQGPYEQYF	TGTGCCACCAGCAGAGGGCAGGGACCCTACGAGCAGTACTTC